Presented here are 20 T cell receptor beta chains from one specimen sequenced in a study of control samples from healthy donors and cancer patients (dated by TCRdb to 2018 to 2020). The method behind the library was the immunoSEQ multiplex PCR assay. Held by TCRdb, this immuneACCESS table contains in-frame sequences only and omits some clones. Under half of the omission traces to an unresolved V gene where checked; the cause of the rest is unknown. This sample comprises under 150,000 clones, 88% of them detected only once. 8.7% of the sample rests with the top ten. The sample taken for sequencing was blood. The receptors originated from a woman in her twenties or thirties in good health.

This chain links TRBV5-1 with TRBJ2-2; 14 bases line up with TRBD2. Losses at the gene ends were 4 bases for V and 4 bases for J; bases not matched to a gene: 9. CDR3 length: 18 amino acids. CDR1 and CDR2 from the germline V gene are SGHRS and YFSETQ. The CDR3 loop is CASSLQTSGRVVTGELFF. Here the CDR3 DNA reads TGCGCCAGCAGCCTACAGACTAGCGGGAGGGTTGTCACCGGGGAGCTGTTTTTT.

The chain couples TRBV5-1 to TRBJ2-3; maybe TRBD2 (6 bases). The CDR3 spans 16 residues. Germline assignment: CDR1 SGHRS and CDR2 YFSETQ. With 2 bases removed from V and 1 base from J, the gap between germline ends came to 14 bases. DNA for the CDR3: TGCGCCAGCAGCTTCGGACCTAGCGAGGGCACAGATACGCAGTATTTT. This encodes CASSFGPSEGTDTQYF. The variable domain in full, completed from reference TRBV5-1 and TRBJ2-3, reads KAGVTQTPRYLIKTRGQQVTLSCSPISGHRSVSWYQQTPGQGLQFLFEYFSETQRNKGNFPGRFSGRQFSNSRSEMNVSTLELGDSALYLCASSFGPSEGTDTQYFGPGTRLTVL.

Regarding this clone: Mismatch with germline at one junction end may stem from a read error. V and J are TRBV30 and TRBJ2-2; TRBD2 is a possible D gene (6 bases). The CDR3 extends over 11 amino acids. Germline CDR1 and CDR2: GTSNPN and SVGIG (reference sequence). In nucleotides, the CDR3 is TGTGCCCGGAGGGTTACCGGGGAGCTGTTTTTT. Translated, it gives CARRVTGELFF.

Written as DNA, the CDR3 is TGTGCCAGCCGATACAGGGGCCCGAGCACAGATACGCAGTATTTT. It yields the protein CASRYRGPSTDTQYF. The chain couples TRBV27 to TRBJ2-3; 7 nucleotides line up with TRBD1. Germline CDR1 is MNHEY and CDR2 is SMNVEV (reference sequence). The V segment lost 8 bases and the J segment 0 bases; nucleotides outside the gene matches: 8. This CDR3 comprises 15 residues.

This chain connects TRBV27 to TRBJ2-1; 8 nucleotides match TRBD1. The trim removed 5 bases at V and 2 bases at J, leaving 8 bases unmatched. Germline V lookup: CDR1 MNHEY, CDR2 SMNVEV (reference sequence). The CDR3 has 16 amino acids. CDR3 region: CASSSLTGAPYNEQFF. The CDR3 nucleotides are TGTGCCAGCAGTAGCTTGACAGGGGCCCCCTACAATGAGCAGTTCTTC.

This chain links TRBV13 with TRBJ2-3, with TRBD2 matching 8 bases. Losses at the gene ends were 5 bases for V and 8 bases for J; bases not matched to a gene: 15. This CDR3 contains 16 residues. CDR1 is PRHDT and CDR2 is FYEKMQ in the germline V gene (reference sequence). In nucleotides, the CDR3 is TGTGCCAGCAGCGCCTGGGGGGCGGGAGGTCGGTTTACGCAGTATTTT. Protein: CASSAWGAGGRFTQYF.

The chain joins TRBV19 to TRBJ2-3; D call uncertain. The CDR3 spans 15 residues. Trimming took 1 base from V and 4 from J, leaving 12 bases between them. Germline V gives CDR1 LNHDA, CDR2 SQIVND (reference sequence). Written as DNA, the CDR3 is TGTGCCAGTAGTATAGCGCGTGAACGGGCAGATACGCAGTATTTT. It yields the protein CASSIARERADTQYF.

The chain links TRBV5-6 to TRBJ1-1; a weak D match, TRBD1 (6 bases). V was pared by 1 base and J by 10 bases, with 23 bases between. CDR3 length: 16 amino acids. Per the germline V gene, CDR1 is SGHDT and CDR2 is YYEEEE. CDR3 bases: TGTGCCAGCAGCTTGAATTCCGGGGGCCTCTTTCTTCGAGCTTTCTTT. Translation: CASSLNSGGLFLRAFF.

This rearrangement joins TRBV7-6 to TRBJ2-1; D may be TRBD2 (6 bases). CDR1 and CDR2 (germline): SGHVS, FNYEAQ. The CDR3 covers 13 residues. Between the trimmed V and J ends, which lost 1 base and 9 bases, there was a span of 10 bases. CDR3: CASSLVGSGEQFF. In DNA, the CDR3 is TGTGCCAGCAGCTTAGTCGGGAGCGGTGAGCAGTTCTTC.

The V and J genes are TRBV20-1 and TRBJ2-1; no firm D call. The CDR3 length is 13 residues. V lost 3 bases and J 9 bases, leaving 15 bases between the germline ends. Germline V gives CDR1 DFQATT, CDR2 SNEGSKA (reference sequence). CDR3 DNA sequence: TGCAGTGCTAGTCGGGCGAGCTCTGGTGAGCAGTTCTTC. This gives the protein CSASRASSGEQFF.

This chain links TRBV29-1 with TRBJ1-1, with D hard to call. The CDR3 extends over 12 amino acids. Looked up from germline, CDR1 is SQVTM and CDR2 is ANQGSEA. The ends were cut back, 4 bases at V and 6 bases at J, with 12 bases in the middle. The CDR3 region is CSVGTVSAEAFF. The CDR3 coding sequence is TGCAGCGTTGGTACGGTCTCCGCTGAAGCTTTCTTT.

The chain is built from TRBV7-2 and TRBJ2-7; TRBD2 matches at 7 bases. This CDR3 has 16 residues. Germline assignment: CDR1 SGHTA and CDR2 FQGNSA. V was pared by 5 bases and J by 2 bases, with 12 bases of the junction left unmatched. CDR3 amino acids: CASSVGGREKPYEQYF. The CDR3 nucleotides read TGTGCCAGCAGCGTAGGAGGGCGGGAGAAACCCTACGAGCAGTACTTC. Together with reference TRBV7-2 and TRBJ2-7, the CDR3 gives the full variable domain: GAGVSQSPSNKVTEKGKDVELRCDPISGHTALYWYRQSLGQGLEFLIYFQGNSAPDKSGLPSDRFSAERTGGSVSTLTIQRTQQEDSAVYLCASSVGGREKPYEQYFGPGTRLTVT.

This chain connects TRBV5-1 to TRBJ2-5; 13 bases fit TRBD2. Unmatched junction bases numbered 1, after V lost 3 bases and J lost 2 bases. CDR3 size: 15 residues. The V gene's germline CDR1 is SGHRS and CDR2 YFSETQ. The CDR3 spells CASSWGLAGQETQYF. In DNA, the CDR3 is TGCGCCAGCAGCTGGGGACTAGCGGGACAAGAGACCCAGTACTTC.

This rearrangement joins TRBV27 to TRBJ2-1, with 9 bases matching TRBD2. The CDR3 sequence is 16 residues long. In germline, CDR1 is MNHEY, CDR2 SMNVEV (reference sequence). V shed 0 bases and J 6 bases; nucleotides not matched to a gene: 6. The CDR3 sequence is CASSLSTSGRTNEQFF. CDR3 DNA sequence: TGTGCCAGCAGTTTATCGACCAGCGGGAGGACCAATGAGCAGTTCTTC.

This chain links TRBV18 with TRBJ1-1; no definite D call. With 6 bases removed from V and 3 bases from J, the gap between germline ends came to 14 bases. This CDR3 region has 14 residues. Germline CDR1 is KGHSH and CDR2 is LQKENI. In DNA, the CDR3 is TGTGCCAGCTCCTCCGTCGGGGAGGACACTGAAGCTTTCTTT. As protein: CASSSVGEDTEAFF.

This clone was picked up a small number of times. In DNA form, the CDR3 reads TGTGCCAGCAGCTTAGCTAGCGGGATGCCCTACAATGAGCAGTTCTTC. Its translation: CASSLASGMPYNEQFF. V gene TRBV7-9 combines with J gene TRBJ2-1; the match to TRBD2 covers 8 bases. From germline, CDR1 is SEHNR and CDR2 FQNEAQ (reference sequence). V lost 0 bases, J lost 2 bases, and 3 bases stayed unmatched. This CDR3 comprises 16 residues.

The chain couples TRBV11-3 to TRBJ2-2; the D is unclear. The CDR3 consists of 15 residues. Germline CDR1 is SGHNT and CDR2 is YENEEA. Trimming took off 3 bases at V and 0 bases at J, with 8 bases between the two ends. This chain's CDR3 is CASSLGLANTGELFF. The CDR3 nucleotides read TGTGCCAGCAGCTTGGGCCTAGCGAACACCGGGGAGCTGTTTTTT. The entire variable domain, with the rest obtained from reference TRBV11-3 and TRBJ2-2, is as follows: EAGVVQSPRYKIIEKKQPVAFWCNPISGHNTLYWYLQNLGQGPELLIRYENEEAVDDSQLPKDRFSAERLKGVDSTLKIQPAELGDSAVYLCASSLGLANTGELFFGEGSRLTVL.

The chain links TRBV5-1 to TRBJ2-7; D is tentatively TRBD1 or TRBD2 (5 bases each). The germline V gene has CDR1 SGHRS and CDR2 YFSETQ. The V end was cut by 3 bases, the J end by 5 bases, with 21 bases between. This CDR3 spans 16 amino acids. CDR3 in DNA: TGCGCCAGCAGCTCAAAGTCCGGGACCATATTGAACGAGCAGTACTTC. Translation gives CASSSKSGTILNEQYF.

The chain joins TRBV30 to TRBJ1-3; 7 bases agree with TRBD1. J gave up 2 bases and V 2 bases, and 3 bases lay outside the gene matches. CDR3 size: 14 residues. Germline CDR1 is GTSNPN and CDR2 is SVGIG (reference sequence). The CDR3 protein is CAWSTGTAGNTIYF. The CDR3 coding sequence is TGTGCCTGGAGTACCGGGACAGCTGGAAACACCATATATTTT.

J is TRBJ1-2 and V is TRBV27; D is ambiguous. The CDR3 totals 14 residues. Germline-derived CDR1 and CDR2 are MNHEY and SMNVEV (reference sequence). Trimming left V 4 bases short and J 4 bases short, with 13 bases between. The CDR3 sequence is CASSSQTVGYGYTF. The CDR3 nucleotides are TGTGCCAGCAGTTCCCAGACCGTTGGCTATGGCTACACCTTC.